The 5 T cell receptor beta chains in this list originate from one sample, sequenced in a study of T cells in Graves' hyperthyroidism and ophthalmopathy. Using RNA transcripts as the source, TCR beta CDR3 regions were amplified. The HTBI primer set drove a first-round RT-PCR of the TCR CDR3. TCRdb ran MiXCR on the multiplex PCR reads and lists one entry per CDR3 protein. The sample lists about 600,000 distinct CDR3 sequences, approximately 15% occurring once. The source material was blood. All receptors come from a woman aged 40-49 years with Graves' ophthalmopathy.

This clonotype was recorded at least ten times. The chain carries TRBV2 and TRBJ2-7; 11 bases align to TRBD2. V gave up 6 bases and J gave up 4 bases; unmatched junction bases: 5. Germline CDR1 and CDR2: SNHLY and FYNNEI. CDR3 size: 14 residues. CDR3 DNA: TGTGCCAGCAGCACTAGCGGGGGATCGTACGAGCAGTACTTC. Its translation is CASSTSGGSYEQYF.

This clonotype was counted at least ten times. At one end, the junction sequence differs from germline, possibly due to a read error. The chain employs TRBV2 and TRBJ2-2; 12 bases are a match to TRBD2. Germline CDR1 SNHLY, CDR2 FYNNEI. The CDR3 is 16 amino acids. The CDR3 nucleotides are TGTGCCAGCCGTGAGGATCTAGCGGGAGGGACCGGGGAGCTGTTTTTT. Its protein product is CASREDLAGGTGELFF. Full variable domain (remainder filled in from reference TRBV2 and TRBJ2-2): EPEVTQTPSHQVTQMGQEVILRCVPISNHLYFYWYRQILGQKVEFLVSFYNNEISEKSEIFDDQFSVERPDGSNFTLKIRSTKLEDSAMYFCASREDLAGGTGELFFGEGSRLTVL.

A note on this clonotype: One end of the junction does not line up with germline, which may come from a read error. In DNA form, the CDR3 reads TGTGCCAGCAGGCATTCGTCCCCTGGGGCCAACGTCCTGACTTTC. Its protein is CASRHSSPGANVLTF. The V call is TRBV5-1, the J call TRBJ2-6; unclear D gene. Germline V CDR1 and CDR2: SGHRS, YFSETQ. The CDR3 is 15 residues long.

This clonotype has ten or more counts. The gene calls are TRBV20-1 and TRBJ2-1; D ambiguous. The CDR3 covers 13 residues. Germline assignment: CDR1 DFQATT and CDR2 SNEGSKA (reference sequence). Trimming cost V 0 bases and J 8 bases, with 11 bases left between them. CDR3 bases: TGCAGTGCTAGAGATAGCACAGACTATGAGCAGTTCTTC. Protein product: CSARDSTDYEQFF.

This clonotype was recorded many times. The genes are TRBV12-3 or TRBV12-4 and TRBJ1-5; D perhaps matches TRBD1 (5 bases). Trimming left V 1 base short and J 6 bases short, with 10 bases between. CDR3 length: 14 residues. The CDR3 sequence: CASSLEGRGQPQHF. The CDR3 region has the DNA TGTGCCAGCAGTTTAGAGGGGAGGGGTCAGCCCCAGCATTTT.